The 18 T cell receptor beta chains listed next were all sequenced from one sample in a study of blood T cell repertoires in COVID-19. The repertoire was sequenced with immunoSEQ multiplex PCR; TCRdb's copy has only in-frame clones and lacks some. The table has roughly 260,000 clones, 87% seen once; the top ten hold over 2%. The specimen was peripheral blood. These receptors were collected from a woman in her fifties or sixties with acute or convalescent COVID-19.

This chain connects TRBV28 to TRBJ2-7, with D perhaps matching TRBD2 (6 bases). The CDR3 runs 15 residues. Germline V gene lookup returns CDR1 MDHEN and CDR2 SYDVKM. Trimming removed 3 bases from V and 3 bases from J, with 15 bases in between. CDR3 in amino acids: CASSLVPGGVYEQYF. For the CDR3, the DNA is TGTGCCAGCAGTTTGGTCCCCGGAGGGGTCTACGAGCAGTACTTC. The full variable domain, completed using reference TRBV28 and TRBJ2-7, is DVKVTQSSRYLVKRTGEKVFLECVQDMDHENMFWYRQDPGLGLRLIYFSYDVKMKEKGDIPEGYSVSREKKERFSLILESASTNQTSMYLCASSLVPGGVYEQYFGPGTRLTVT.

The genes are TRBV6-4 and TRBJ2-3; 7 bases fit TRBD2. The CDR3 covers 14 residues. V gave up 5 bases and J gave up 1 base; unmatched junction bases: 3. Germline loops: CDR1 MRHNA, CDR2 SNTAGT. The CDR3: CASSPGLGTDTQYF. The CDR3 region has the DNA TGTGCCAGCAGTCCCGGACTAGGCACAGATACGCAGTATTTT.

In this sample, this clone turned up once. The rearrangement links TRBV28 to TRBJ2-3; TRBD1 aligns across 9 bases. Germline values: CDR1 MDHEN, CDR2 SYDVKM. V lost 7 bases, J lost 6 bases, and 23 bases stayed unmatched. The CDR3 covers 19 residues. Written as DNA, the CDR3 is TGTGCCAGCACCGGACAGGGGATCGGCGGAGCGGAAACATGGGATACGCAGTATTTT. It is translated as CASTGQGIGGAETWDTQYF.

The chain joins TRBV5-8 to TRBJ1-5; tentative D call: TRBD1 (5 bases). CDR3 length: 18 residues. Germline CDR1 is SGHTS and CDR2 is YDEGEE. Trimming cost V 4 bases and J 4 bases, with 24 bases left between them. In DNA form, the CDR3 reads TGTGCCAGCAGCCCGGAGGGGCGCTGGTATGGTCATAATCAGCCCCAGCATTTT. Residues: CASSPEGRWYGHNQPQHF.

V is TRBV4-1 and J is TRBJ2-3, with a possible D match to TRBD1 (5 bases). V gave up 0 bases and J gave up 4 bases, with 17 bases separating them. CDR3 length: 17 residues. Germline V gene sequence: CDR1 MGHRA, CDR2 YSYEKL. DNA for the CDR3: TGCGCCAGCAGCCAAGATATGGGGCCCTCAGCAGCAGATACGCAGTATTTT. It encodes CASSQDMGPSAADTQYF.

The chain uses TRBV3-1 (or the pseudogene TRBV3-2) and TRBJ2-1; 7 nucleotides match TRBD1. This CDR3 contains 18 residues. Looked up from germline, CDR1 is LGHDT and CDR2 is YNNKEL (reference sequence). After removal of 3 bases from V and 8 bases from J, the junction contained 19 bases not matched to a gene. CDR3 sequence (DNA): TGTGCCAGCAGCCAGTTGTCCCACCGGGACAGCATGTTCGATGAGCAGTTCTTC. Protein: CASSQLSHRDSMFDEQFF.

This rearrangement joins TRBV23-1 to TRBJ2-4, with 7 bases that match TRBD2. TRBV23-1 is placed among ORFs of uncertain function. After removal of 10 bases from V and 4 bases from J, the junction contained 10 bases not matched to a gene. This CDR3 comprises 14 residues. The CDR3 nucleotides are TGCGCCACCCGGGGGGTAGAGTGGAAAAACATTCAGTACTTC. Amino acid sequence: CATRGVEWKNIQYF.

The chain recombines TRBV7-9 with TRBJ2-1, with 13 bases identical to TRBD2. Looked up from germline, CDR1 is SEHNR and CDR2 is FQNEAQ (reference sequence). The CDR3 runs to 20 residues. Germline trimming cut 5 bases from V and 2 bases from J; bases unmatched to any gene: 15. The CDR3 spells CASSTIPGLAGQGPYNEQFF. For the CDR3, the DNA is TGTGCCAGCAGCACAATCCCGGGACTAGCGGGACAAGGGCCCTACAATGAGCAGTTCTTC. The variable domain in full, completed from reference TRBV7-9 and TRBJ2-1, reads DTGVSQNPRHKITKRGQNVTFRCDPISEHNRLYWYRQTLGQGPEFLTYFQNEAQLEKSRLLSDRFSAERPKGSFSTLEIQRTEQGDSAMYLCASSTIPGLAGQGPYNEQFFGPGTRLTVL.

The CDR3: CASSRSGTRAGGYTF. Written as DNA, the CDR3 is TGTGCCAGCAGCCGTTCCGGGACCAGAGCGGGAGGCTACACCTTC. The chain links TRBV11-2 to TRBJ1-2; tentative D call: TRBD1 (5 bases). This CDR3 has 15 amino acids. V was clipped by 5 bases and J by 8 bases, with 21 bases between them. CDR1 is SGHAT and CDR2 is FQNNGV in the germline V gene.

This clone was found once. The chain combines TRBV5-1 with TRBJ2-4; TRBD2 matches at 11 bases. CDR1 is SGHRS, CDR2 YFSETQ, per germline. The CDR3 is 17 residues long. V gave up 3 bases and J gave up 0 bases; unmatched junction bases: 5. As DNA, the CDR3 is TGCGCCAGCAGCTGGGGGACTAGCGGAATAGCCAAAAACATTCAGTACTTC. Protein: CASSWGTSGIAKNIQYF.

This chain links TRBV9 with TRBJ1-6, with D possibly being TRBD1 (6 bases). Germline V lookup: CDR1 SGDLS, CDR2 YYNGEE. Trimming removed 2 bases at V and 3 bases at J, with 12 bases between. The CDR3 loop spans 16 amino acids. CDR3 residues: CASSVRGGSYNSPLHF. CDR3 in DNA: TGTGCCAGCAGCGTCAGGGGAGGGAGCTATAATTCACCCCTCCACTTT.

This clone was observed a single time. This sequence joins TRBV12-3 or TRBV12-4 and TRBJ1-1, with D possibly matching TRBD1 (6 bases). The length of the CDR3 is 13 residues. V lost 5 bases, J lost 10 bases, and 17 bases lay in between. CDR3 sequence reads: CASSGAQGLVAFF. CDR3 coding DNA: TGTGCCAGCAGTGGAGCACAGGGCTTGGTAGCTTTCTTT.

This chain connects TRBV2 to TRBJ1-1; D may be TRBD1 (5 bases). Trimming removed 1 base from V and 6 bases from J, with 15 bases in between. Germline V CDR1 and CDR2: SNHLY, FYNNEI. The CDR3 totals 15 residues. DNA for the CDR3: TGTGCCAGCAGTGAAGGGTACTCAGGGAGGTCTGAAGCTTTCTTT. Its protein product is CASSEGYSGRSEAFF.

This CDR3 reads CASSLMVAGNEQFF. The CDR3 DNA reads TGCGCCAGCAGCTTGATGGTAGCGGGTAATGAGCAGTTCTTC. The rearrangement uses TRBV5-1 and TRBJ2-1; 7 bases agree with TRBD2. The junction had 5 bases not matched to a gene; V was cut back by 1 base and J by 7 bases. Germline CDR1 is SGHRS and CDR2 is YFSETQ. This CDR3 spans 14 amino acids.

The chain links TRBV27 to TRBJ2-1; D is ambiguous. The CDR3 has 14 amino acids. Looked up from germline, CDR1 is MNHEY and CDR2 is SMNVEV (reference sequence). Trimming left V 10 bases short and J 0 bases short, with 13 bases between. Here the CDR3 reads CATRVLSSYNEQFF. For the CDR3, the DNA is TGTGCCACCCGAGTTTTGAGCTCCTACAATGAGCAGTTCTTC.

This clone appeared a single time. The CDR3 region is CASSLEQGLSYEQYF. The CDR3 region has the DNA TGTGCCAGCAGCTTAGAACAGGGCCTCTCCTACGAGCAGTACTTC. This chain uses TRBV7-2 with TRBJ2-7; TRBD1 might be the D (6 bases). The germline V and J ends were trimmed by 1 base and 0 bases, with 10 bases remaining between them. Germline-derived CDR1 and CDR2 are SGHTA and FQGNSA. The CDR3 totals 15 residues.

This chain joins TRBV28 and TRBJ2-7, with D perhaps matching TRBD1 (6 bases). V was clipped by 5 bases and J by 2 bases, with 10 bases between them. Per germline, CDR1 MDHEN and CDR2 SYDVKM. The CDR3 has 13 residues. The CDR3 here is CASSITGPYEQYF. The CDR3 nucleotides are TGTGCCAGCAGTATTACAGGGCCCTACGAGCAGTACTTC.

This chain joins TRBV4-2 and TRBJ1-2, with 10 bases identical to TRBD1. CDR1 and CDR2 from the germline V gene are LGHNA and YNFKEQ. J was trimmed by 8 bases and V by 1 base; bases with no gene match: 7. This CDR3 has 15 amino acids. The CDR3 sequence is CASSQVTGGDQGYTF. CDR3 DNA sequence: TGTGCCAGCAGCCAAGTGACAGGGGGCGATCAGGGCTACACCTTC.